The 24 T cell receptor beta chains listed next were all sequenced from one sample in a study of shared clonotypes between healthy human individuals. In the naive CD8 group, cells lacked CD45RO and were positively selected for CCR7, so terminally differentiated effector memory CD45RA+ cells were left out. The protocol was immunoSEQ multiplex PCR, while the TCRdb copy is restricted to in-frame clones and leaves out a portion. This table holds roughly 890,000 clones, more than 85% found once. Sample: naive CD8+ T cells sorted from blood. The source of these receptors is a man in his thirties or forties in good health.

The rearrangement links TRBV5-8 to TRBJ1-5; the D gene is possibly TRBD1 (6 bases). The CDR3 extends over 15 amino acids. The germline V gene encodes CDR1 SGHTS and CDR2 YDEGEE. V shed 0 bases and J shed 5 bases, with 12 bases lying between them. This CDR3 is CASSLGLGGHQPQHF. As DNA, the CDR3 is TGTGCCAGCAGCTTGGGGTTGGGGGGCCATCAGCCCCAGCATTTT.

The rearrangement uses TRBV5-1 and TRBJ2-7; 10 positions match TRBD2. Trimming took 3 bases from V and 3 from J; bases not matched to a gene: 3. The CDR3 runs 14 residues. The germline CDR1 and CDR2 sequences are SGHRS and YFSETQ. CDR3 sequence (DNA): TGCGCCAGCAGCTGGAGCGGGAGGGACTACGAGCAGTACTTC. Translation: CASSWSGRDYEQYF.

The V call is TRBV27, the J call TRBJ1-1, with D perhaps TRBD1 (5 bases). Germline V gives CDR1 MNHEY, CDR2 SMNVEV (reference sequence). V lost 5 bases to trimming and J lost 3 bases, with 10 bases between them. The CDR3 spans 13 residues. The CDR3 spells CASSPLGDTEAFF. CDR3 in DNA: TGTGCCAGCAGTCCCCTAGGGGACACTGAAGCTTTCTTT.

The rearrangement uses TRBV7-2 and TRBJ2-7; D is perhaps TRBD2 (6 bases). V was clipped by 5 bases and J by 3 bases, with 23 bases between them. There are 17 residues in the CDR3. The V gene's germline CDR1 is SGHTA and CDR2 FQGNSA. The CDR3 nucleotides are TGTGCCAGCAGCCCACCGCTAACTAGCTACATGGGCTACGAGCAGTACTTC. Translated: CASSPPLTSYMGYEQYF.

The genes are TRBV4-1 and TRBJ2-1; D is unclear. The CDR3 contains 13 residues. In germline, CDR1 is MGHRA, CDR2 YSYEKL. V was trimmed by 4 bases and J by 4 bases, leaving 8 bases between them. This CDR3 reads CASSLRQYNEQFF. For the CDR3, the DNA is TGCGCCAGCAGCCTAAGGCAGTACAATGAGCAGTTCTTC.

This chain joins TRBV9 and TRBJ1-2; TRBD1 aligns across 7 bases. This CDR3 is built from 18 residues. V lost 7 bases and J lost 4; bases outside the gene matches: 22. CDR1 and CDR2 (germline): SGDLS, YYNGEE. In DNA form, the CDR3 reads TGTGCCAGCGGCGGGGTAGGGGACAGCAAACACAGTACCTATGGCTACACCTTC. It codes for CASGGVGDSKHSTYGYTF.

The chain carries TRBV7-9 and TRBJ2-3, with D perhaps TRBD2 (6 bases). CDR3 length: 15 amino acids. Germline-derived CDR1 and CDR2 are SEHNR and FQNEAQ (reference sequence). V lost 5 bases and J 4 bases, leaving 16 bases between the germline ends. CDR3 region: CASSPREIRADTQYF. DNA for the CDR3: TGTGCCAGCAGCCCCCGGGAGATAAGAGCAGATACGCAGTATTTT.

The CDR3: CASSGTGVGYEQYF. The CDR3 DNA is TGTGCCAGCAGCGGGACAGGGGTCGGCTACGAGCAGTACTTC. The V and J genes are TRBV9 and TRBJ2-7, with 9 bases matching TRBD1. The V gene end was trimmed by 3 bases and the J gene end by 3 bases; junction bases not matched to a gene: 4. The CDR3 loop spans 14 amino acids. CDR1 SGDLS and CDR2 YYNGEE come from the germline V gene.

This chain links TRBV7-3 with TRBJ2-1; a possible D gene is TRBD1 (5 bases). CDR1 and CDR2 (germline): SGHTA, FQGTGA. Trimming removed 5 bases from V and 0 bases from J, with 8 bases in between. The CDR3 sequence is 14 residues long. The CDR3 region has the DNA TGTGCCAGCAGCCAAGACAGCTCCTACAATGAGCAGTTCTTC. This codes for CASSQDSSYNEQFF.

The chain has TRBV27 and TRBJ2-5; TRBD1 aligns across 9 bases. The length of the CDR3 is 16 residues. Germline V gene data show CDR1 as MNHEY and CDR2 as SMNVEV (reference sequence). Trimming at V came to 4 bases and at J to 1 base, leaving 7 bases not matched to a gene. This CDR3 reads CASSSRTGDFQETQYF. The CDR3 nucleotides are TGTGCCAGCAGTTCCCGGACAGGGGACTTCCAAGAGACCCAGTACTTC.

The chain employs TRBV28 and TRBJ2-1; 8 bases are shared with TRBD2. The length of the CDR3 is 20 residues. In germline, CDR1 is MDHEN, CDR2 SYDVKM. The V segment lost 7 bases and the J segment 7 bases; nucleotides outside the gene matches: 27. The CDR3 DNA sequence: TGTGCCAGCACCCCAACCCCCGGGCCGCCTGGATGGACTAGCTGGAATGAGCAGTTCTTC. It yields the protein CASTPTPGPPGWTSWNEQFF.

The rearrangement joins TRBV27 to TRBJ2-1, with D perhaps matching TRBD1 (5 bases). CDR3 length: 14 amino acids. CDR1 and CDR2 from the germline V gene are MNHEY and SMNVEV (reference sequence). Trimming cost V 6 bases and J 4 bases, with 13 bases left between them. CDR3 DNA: TGTGCCAGCAGGCCTTCAGGGCAGTACAATGAGCAGTTCTTC. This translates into CASRPSGQYNEQFF.

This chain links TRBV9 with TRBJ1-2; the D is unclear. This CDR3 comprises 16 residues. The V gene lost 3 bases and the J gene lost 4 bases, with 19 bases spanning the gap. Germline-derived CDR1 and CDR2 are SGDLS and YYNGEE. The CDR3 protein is CASSGSRITSSYGYTF. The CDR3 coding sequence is TGTGCCAGCAGCGGAAGCAGAATAACTAGTAGCTATGGCTACACCTTC.

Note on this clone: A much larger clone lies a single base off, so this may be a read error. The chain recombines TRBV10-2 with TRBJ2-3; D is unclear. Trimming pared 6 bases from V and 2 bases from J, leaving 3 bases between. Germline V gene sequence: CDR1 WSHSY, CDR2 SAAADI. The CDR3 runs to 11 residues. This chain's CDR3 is CASSPTDTQYF. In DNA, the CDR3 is TGCGCCAGCAGCCCCACAGATACGCAGTATTTT.

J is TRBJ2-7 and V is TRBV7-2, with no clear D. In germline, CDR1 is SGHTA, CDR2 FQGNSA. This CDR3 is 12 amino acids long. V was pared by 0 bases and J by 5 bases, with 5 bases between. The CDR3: CASSLARNEQYF. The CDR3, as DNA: TGTGCCAGCAGCTTAGCCAGGAACGAGCAGTACTTC. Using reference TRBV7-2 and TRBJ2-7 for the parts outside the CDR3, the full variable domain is GAGVSQSPSNKVTEKGKDVELRCDPISGHTALYWYRQSLGQGLEFLIYFQGNSAPDKSGLPSDRFSAERTGGSVSTLTIQRTQQEDSAVYLCASSLARNEQYFGPGTRLTVT.

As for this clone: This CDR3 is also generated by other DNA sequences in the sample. The DNA of the CDR3 is TGTGCCAGTGGGTACGAGCAGTACTTC. Its translation: CASGYEQYF. The chain carries TRBV27 and TRBJ2-7, with D hard to call. CDR3 length: 9 amino acids. The V gene's germline CDR1 is MNHEY and CDR2 SMNVEV (reference sequence). The V gene lost 9 bases and the J gene lost 4 bases, with 4 bases spanning the gap.

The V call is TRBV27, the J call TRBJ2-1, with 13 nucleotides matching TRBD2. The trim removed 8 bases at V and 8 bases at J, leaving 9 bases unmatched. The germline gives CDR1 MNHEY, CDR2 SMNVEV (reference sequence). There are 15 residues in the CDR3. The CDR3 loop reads CASLRLAGGLDEQFF. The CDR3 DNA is TGTGCCAGCTTACGACTAGCGGGAGGTCTGGATGAGCAGTTCTTC.

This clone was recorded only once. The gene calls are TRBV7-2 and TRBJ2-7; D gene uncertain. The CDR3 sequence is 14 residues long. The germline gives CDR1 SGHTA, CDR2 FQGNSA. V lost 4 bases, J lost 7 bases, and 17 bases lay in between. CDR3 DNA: TGTGCCAGCAGCTCCCTTACCCGACTGATGGAGCAGTACTTC. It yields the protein CASSSLTRLMEQYF.

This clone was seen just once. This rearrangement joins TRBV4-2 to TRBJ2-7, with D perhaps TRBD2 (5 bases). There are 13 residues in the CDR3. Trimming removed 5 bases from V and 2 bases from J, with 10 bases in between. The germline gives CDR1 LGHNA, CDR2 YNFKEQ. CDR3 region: CASSGGQAYEQYF. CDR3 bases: TGTGCCAGCAGCGGCGGGCAGGCCTACGAGCAGTACTTC.

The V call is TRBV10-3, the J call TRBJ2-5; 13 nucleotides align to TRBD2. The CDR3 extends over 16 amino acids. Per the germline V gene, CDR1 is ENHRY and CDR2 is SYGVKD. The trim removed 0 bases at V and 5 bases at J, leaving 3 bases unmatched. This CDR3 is CAISESWTSGSETQYF. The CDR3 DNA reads TGTGCCATCAGTGAGTCGTGGACTAGCGGGAGTGAGACCCAGTACTTC.

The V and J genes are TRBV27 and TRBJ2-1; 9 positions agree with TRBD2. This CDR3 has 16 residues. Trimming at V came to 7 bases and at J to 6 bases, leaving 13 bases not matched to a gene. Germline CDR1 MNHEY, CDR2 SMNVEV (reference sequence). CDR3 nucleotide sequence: TGTGCCAGCACCCGAGGGAGTAGCGGGAGTATCAATGAGCAGTTCTTC. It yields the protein CASTRGSSGSINEQFF.

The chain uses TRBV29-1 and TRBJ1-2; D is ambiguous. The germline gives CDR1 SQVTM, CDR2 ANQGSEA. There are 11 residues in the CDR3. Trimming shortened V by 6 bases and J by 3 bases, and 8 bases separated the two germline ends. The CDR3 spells CSVPRDYGYTF. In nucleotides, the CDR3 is TGCAGCGTGCCTCGGGACTATGGCTACACCTTC.

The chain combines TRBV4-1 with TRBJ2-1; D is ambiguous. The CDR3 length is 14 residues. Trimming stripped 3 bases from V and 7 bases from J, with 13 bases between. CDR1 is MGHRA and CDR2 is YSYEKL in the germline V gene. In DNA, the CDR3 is TGCGCCAGCAGCCACCCCTCGGAGTCGAATGAGCAGTTCTTC. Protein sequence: CASSHPSESNEQFF.

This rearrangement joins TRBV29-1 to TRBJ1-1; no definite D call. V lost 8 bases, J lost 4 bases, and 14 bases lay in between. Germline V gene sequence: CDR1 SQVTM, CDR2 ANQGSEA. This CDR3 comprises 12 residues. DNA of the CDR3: TGCAGCTCCCGGGAGGGAGCCACTGAAGCTTTCTTT. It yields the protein CSSREGATEAFF.